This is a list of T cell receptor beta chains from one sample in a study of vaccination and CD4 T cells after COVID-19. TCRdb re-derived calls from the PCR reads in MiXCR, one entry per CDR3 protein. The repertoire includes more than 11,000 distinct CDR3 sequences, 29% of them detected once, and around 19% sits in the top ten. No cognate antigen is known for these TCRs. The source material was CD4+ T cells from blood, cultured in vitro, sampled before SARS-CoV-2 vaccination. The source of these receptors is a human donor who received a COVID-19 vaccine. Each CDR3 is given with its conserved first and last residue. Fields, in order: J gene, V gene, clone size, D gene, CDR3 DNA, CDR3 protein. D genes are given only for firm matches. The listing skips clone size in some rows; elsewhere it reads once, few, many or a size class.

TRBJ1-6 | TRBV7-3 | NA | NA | TGTGCCAGCAGCTCACCGGGACGTTATAATTCACCCCTCCACTTT | CASSSPGRYNSPLHF
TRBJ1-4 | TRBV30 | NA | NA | TGTGCCTGGAGTGTAGCGCGGGGAGGGCTGTTTTTT | CAWSVARGGLFF
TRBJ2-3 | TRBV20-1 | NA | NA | TGCAGTGCTCAAGCTGGGGATACGCAGTATTTT | CSAQAGDTQYF
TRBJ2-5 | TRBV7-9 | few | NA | TGTGCCAGCAGCTTAATGGCTAGGGTTGAAGAGACCCAGTACTTC | CASSLMARVEETQYF
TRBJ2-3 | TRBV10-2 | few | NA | TGCGCCAGCAGTGACGTAGCCAGAGCAGATACGCAGTATTTT | CASSDVARADTQYF
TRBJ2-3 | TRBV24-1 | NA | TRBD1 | TGTGCCACCAGTGACTCCGGACAGGCCACAGATACGCAGTATTTT | CATSDSGQATDTQYF
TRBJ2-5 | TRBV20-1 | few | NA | TGCAGTGCTAGTCCGGGGGTGGAGACCCAGTACTTC | CSASPGVETQYF
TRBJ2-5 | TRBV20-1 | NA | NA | TGCAGTGCTAGAGATGGGGGCGACGACCAAGAGACCCAGTACTTC | CSARDGGDDQETQYF
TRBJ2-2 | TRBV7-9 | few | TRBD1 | TGTGCCAGCAGCTTCCCGACAGGGGGCAACACCGGGGAGCTGTTTTTT | CASSFPTGGNTGELFF
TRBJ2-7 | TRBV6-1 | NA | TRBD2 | TGTGCCAGCAGTCCAGGACTAGCGGTTTCCTACGAGCAGTACTTC | CASSPGLAVSYEQYF
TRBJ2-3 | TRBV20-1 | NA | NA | TGCAGTGCCCACTCTCAGCGGAGCACAGATACGCAGTATTTT | CSAHSQRSTDTQYF
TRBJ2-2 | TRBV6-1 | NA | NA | TGTGCCAGCAGCCTTGTTTCGAACACCGGGGAGCTGTTTTTT | CASSLVSNTGELFF
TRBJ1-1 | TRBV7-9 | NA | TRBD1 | TGTGCCAGCAGCACGACAGGGGGCATCACTGAAGCTTTCTTT | CASSTTGGITEAFF
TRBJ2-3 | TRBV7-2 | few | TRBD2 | TGTGCCAGCAGCTTGGACGCGGGGGGGTCCACAGATACGCAGTATTTT | CASSLDAGGSTDTQYF
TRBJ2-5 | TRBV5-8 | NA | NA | TGTGCCAGCAGCTTGGGGGCCCGGGAGACCCAGTACTTC | CASSLGARETQYF
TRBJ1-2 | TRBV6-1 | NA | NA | TGTGCCACCTACAGGGCTAGTGGCTACACCTTC | CATYRASGYTF
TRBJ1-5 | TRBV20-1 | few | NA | TGCAGTGCTAGAGACAGCGAAAAGAGCAATCAGCCCCAGCATTTT | CSARDSEKSNQPQHF
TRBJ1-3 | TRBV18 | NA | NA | TGTGCCAGCTCACCCGCCGGAGGGGATGGCTCTGGAAACACCATATATTTT | CASSPAGGDGSGNTIYF
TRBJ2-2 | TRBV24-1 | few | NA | TGTGCCACCAGTGATTCGACTACGGGGTTAGCCGGGGAGCTGTTTTTT | CATSDSTTGLAGELFF
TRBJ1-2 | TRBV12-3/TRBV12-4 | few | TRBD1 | TGTGCCAGCCGAGGGACAGAAGTTAACTATGGCTACACCTTC | CASRGTEVNYGYTF
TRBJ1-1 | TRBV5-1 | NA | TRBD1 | TGCGCCAGCAGCGGAACAGGGGTAAGAACTGAAGCTTTCTTT | CASSGTGVRTEAFF
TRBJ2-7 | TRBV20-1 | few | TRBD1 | TGCAGTGCTCGGGACAGGGCGTCCTACGAGCAGTACTTC | CSARDRASYEQYF
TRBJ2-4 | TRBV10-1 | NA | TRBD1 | TGCGCCAGCAGTGAGTCGAGGGGGACAGGTTTAGCCAAAAACATTCAGTACTTC | CASSESRGTGLAKNIQYF
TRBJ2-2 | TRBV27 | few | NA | TGTGCCAGCAAAGTCACAGGTCAGCCCGGGGAGCTGTTTTTT | CASKVTGQPGELFF
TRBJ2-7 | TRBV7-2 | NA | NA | TGTGCCAGCAGCTTATCCCAGGTCTACGAGCAGTACTTC | CASSLSQVYEQYF
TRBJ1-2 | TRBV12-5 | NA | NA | TGTGCTAGTGGACCACAGCAGCCCTATGGCTACACCTTC | CASGPQQPYGYTF
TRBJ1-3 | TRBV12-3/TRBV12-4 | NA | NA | TGTGCCAGCGGCCCCAGTGGCTCTGGAAACACCATATATTTT | CASGPSGSGNTIYF
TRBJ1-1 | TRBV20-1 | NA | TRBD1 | TGCAGTGCTTATATGGACAGGCTGAACACTGAAGCTTTCTTT | CSAYMDRLNTEAFF
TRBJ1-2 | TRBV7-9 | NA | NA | TGTGCCAGCAGCTTAAGGACAGAAAACTATGGCTACACCTTC | CASSLRTENYGYTF
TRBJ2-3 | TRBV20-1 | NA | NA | TGCAGTGCTAGTACCCCCCGACAGGTCACAGATACGCAGTATTTT | CSASTPRQVTDTQYF
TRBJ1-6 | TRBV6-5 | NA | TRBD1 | TGTGCCAGCAGTTACAGTTGGACAGGGGATAATTCACCCCTCCACTTT | CASSYSWTGDNSPLHF
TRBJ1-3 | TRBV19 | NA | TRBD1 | TGTGCCAGCCAGAGGACAGGGGAGTTACGTGGAAACACCATATATTTT | CASQRTGELRGNTIYF
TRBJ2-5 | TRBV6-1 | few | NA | TGTGCCAGCAGGGAGGGACAACAAGAGACCCAGTACTTC | CASREGQQETQYF
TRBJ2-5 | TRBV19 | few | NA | TGTGCCAGTAGCAGGGCCTATTCCAGGGGTTCAAGTTGGACCCAGTACTTC | CASSRAYSRGSSWTQYF
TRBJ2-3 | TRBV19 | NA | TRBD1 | TGTGCCAGTAGACCAAGGACAGGGGGCTTAAGCACAGATACGCTGTATTTT | CASRPRTGGLSTDTLYF
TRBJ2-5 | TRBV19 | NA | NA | TGTGCCAGTAGTATGGGGGACACACAAGAGACCCAGTACTTC | CASSMGDTQETQYF
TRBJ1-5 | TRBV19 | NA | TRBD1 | TGTGCCAGTAGTGGGACAGGGAATCAGCCCCAGCATTTT | CASSGTGNQPQHF
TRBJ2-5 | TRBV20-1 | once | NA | TGCAGTGCTGGAAGGAGGGGGGGCCGTTTGGGAGAGACCCAGTACTTC | CSAGRRGGRLGETQYF
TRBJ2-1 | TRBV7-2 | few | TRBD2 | TGTGCCAGCAGCTTAGATCGAGCGGGGGCCTACAATGAGCAGTTCTTC | CASSLDRAGAYNEQFF
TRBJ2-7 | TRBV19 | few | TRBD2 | TGTGCCAGTAGATCGGCGGGGGGGCCTAGAACCTACGAGCAGTACTTC | CASRSAGGPRTYEQYF
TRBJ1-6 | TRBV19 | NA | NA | TGTGCCAGTAGTGGAGGGGGGGCGGACTTTTCACCCCTCCACTTT | CASSGGGADFSPLHF
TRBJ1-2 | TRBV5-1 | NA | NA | TGCGCCAGCAGCTTCGACGGGGGGAATGGCTACACCTTC | CASSFDGGNGYTF
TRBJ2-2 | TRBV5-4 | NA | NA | TGTGCCAGCAGCCCCGAGGACCGGTTCGGGGAGCTGTTTTTT | CASSPEDRFGELFF
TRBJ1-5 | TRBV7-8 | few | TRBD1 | TGTGCCAGCAGCTTAGCGACGGGACAGGGGCTTGTGTATAGCAATCAGCCCCAGCATTTT | CASSLATGQGLVYSNQPQHF
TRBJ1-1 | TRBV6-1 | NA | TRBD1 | TGTGCCAGCAGTATTCGACAGGGATGGATCACTGAAGCTTTCTTT | CASSIRQGWITEAFF
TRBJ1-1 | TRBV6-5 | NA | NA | TGTGCCAGCAGTTACTCGGTACTGAGGTTTGGTACAGGTTGGAACACTGAAGCTTTCTTT | CASSYSVLRFGTGWNTEAFF
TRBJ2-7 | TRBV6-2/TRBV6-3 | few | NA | TGTGCCAGCAGTCCCGCGACTAGTTACGAGCAGTACTTC | CASSPATSYEQYF
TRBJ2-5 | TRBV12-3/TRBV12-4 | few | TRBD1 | TGTGCCAGCAGAAGGGACAGTCAAGAGACCCAGTACTTC | CASRRDSQETQYF
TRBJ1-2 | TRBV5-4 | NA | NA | TGTGCCAGCAGCTTGGCGGGCGGCAGGGAAGGCTACACCTTC | CASSLAGGREGYTF
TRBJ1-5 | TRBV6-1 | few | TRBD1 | TGTGCCAGCTCAGGGGGCCGGAATCAGCCCCAGCATTTT | CASSGGRNQPQHF
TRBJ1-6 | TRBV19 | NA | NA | TGTGCCAGTAGTGGAGGGGGGGCGGACTATTCACCCCTCCACTTT | CASSGGGADYSPLHF
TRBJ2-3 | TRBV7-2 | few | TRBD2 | TGTGCCAGCAGCTTCTTTTGGCCGCAAGCGGGGGGGACTAGCACAGATACGCAGTATTTT | CASSFFWPQAGGTSTDTQYF
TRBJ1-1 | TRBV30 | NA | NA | TGTGCCTGGAGCACGGGGATCACTGAAGCTTTCTTT | CAWSTGITEAFF
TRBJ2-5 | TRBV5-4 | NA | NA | TGTGCCAGCAGCTTGTCTTTTTCACCGGGCCGCCCGACCCAAGAGACCCAGTACTTC | CASSLSFSPGRPTQETQYF